This entry features one T cell receptor beta chain sequence. The patients had localized lung adenocarcinoma, a non-small cell subtype. The data were taken from a study of CD4 and CD8 cells across lung adenocarcinoma regions. TCRdb re-called the PCR reads with MiXCR, one entry per CDR3 protein. The repertoire holds approximately 12,000 distinct CDR3 sequences, around 50% seen once, with 26% in the top ten. The specimen sequenced was CD8+ T cells from the margin of a lung tumor. This receptor was taken from a female donor with lung adenocarcinoma. The CD4 and CD8 labels of this study may be unreliable.

CDR3 sequence (DNA): TGTGCCAGCAGTTTAAACGCCTTACAGGGTTGGACCGGGGAGCAGTATTTT. It codes for CASSLNALQGWTGEQYF. This chain uses TRBV12-3 or TRBV12-4 with TRBJ2-2, with D perhaps matching TRBD1 (6 bases). The DNA end lines up better with TRBJ2-3; the J call may be wrong. This CDR3 has 17 amino acids.